In this sample, the clone carrying this TCR beta chain turned up a few times. The antigen is undetermined. The data stem from a study of CD8 T cells in Susac syndrome. Roughly 0.45 to 1 ug RNA was reverse transcribed with random hexamers. TCRdb fed the immunoSEQ multiplex PCR reads into MiXCR, producing one record per CDR3 protein. The sample yields approximately 210,000 distinct CDR3 sequences, around 96% seen once. Study-level results: Acknowledgment was made by the study that its TCR sequencing and HLA analysis involved a relatively small number of individuals.

This CDR3 spans 11 amino acids. Trimming removed 3 bases from V and 1 base from J, with 0 bases in between. From germline, CDR1 is LGHDT and CDR2 YNNKEL (reference sequence). The material sequenced was CD4+ T cells from PBMCs. The TCR comes from a human donor with multiple sclerosis. This chain connects TRBV3-1 to TRBJ1-1; D not resolved. CDR3 nucleotides: TGTGCCAGCAGCCAGAACACTGAAGCTTTCTTT. It translates to CASSQNTEAFF.